Each of the 22 T cell receptor beta chains below was sequenced from the same sample in a study of blood T cell repertoires in COVID-19. Clones were sequenced by immunoSEQ multiplex PCR, and TCRdb holds only the in-frame ones, with some missing. The table has 400,000 or so clones, roughly 86% seen once. The sample was peripheral blood. These receptors were taken from a human donor in a cohort sampled during active COVID-19.

V is TRBV3-1 (or the pseudogene TRBV3-2) and J is TRBJ1-3; D is possibly TRBD1 (5 bases). Germline V gene sequence: CDR1 LGHDT, CDR2 YNNKEL (reference sequence). The CDR3 length is 15 residues. The V end was cut by 3 bases, the J end by 0 bases, with 9 bases between. CDR3 coding DNA: TGTGCCAGCAGCCAGACAGAGGCCTCTGGAAACACCATATATTTT. Translating gives CASSQTEASGNTIYF.

The chain recombines TRBV30 with TRBJ1-2; the D is unclear. The CDR3 covers 15 residues. Looked up from germline, CDR1 is GTSNPN and CDR2 is SVGIG (reference sequence). V dropped 1 base and J dropped 0 bases, with 12 bases sitting between them. CDR3 in amino acids: CAWSGGQPSNYGYTF. The DNA of the CDR3 is TGTGCCTGGAGTGGTGGGCAGCCGTCTAACTATGGCTACACCTTC.

The chain recombines TRBV11-3 with TRBJ1-1; 7 bases align to TRBD1. There are 12 residues in the CDR3. CDR1 is SGHNT, CDR2 YENEEA, per germline. With V trimmed by 5 bases and J by 7 bases, 4 bases remained unmatched. CDR3 DNA: TGTGCCAGCAGCACTCGGACAGGTGAAGCTTTCTTT. Translating gives CASSTRTGEAFF.

This sequence joins TRBV10-2 and TRBJ2-6; 12 positions agree with TRBD1. V was pared by 6 bases and J by 1 base, with 7 bases of the junction left unmatched. The germline gives CDR1 WSHSY, CDR2 SAAADI. The CDR3 runs to 18 residues. DNA for the CDR3: TGCGCCAGCAGAGACCCGGGACAGGGGGCATCTGGGGCCAACGTCCTGACTTTC. Translating gives CASRDPGQGASGANVLTF.

About this clone: At one of its ends the junction is not consistent with the germline gene, which may arise from a read error. This rearrangement joins TRBV7-7 to TRBJ2-1, with TRBD2 as a possible D gene (7 bases). The germline V gene has CDR1 SSHAT and CDR2 FNYEAQ (reference sequence). The CDR3 is made up of 17 amino acids. CDR3 in DNA: TGTGCTAGCAGCTCACACCCCCGGGGGGCCCTGGGGAATGAGCAGTTCTTC. This translates into CASSSHPRGALGNEQFF. Looking up the rest from reference TRBV7-7 and TRBJ2-1 gives the full variable domain: GAGVSQSPRYKVTKRGQDVTLRCDPISSHATLYWYQQALGQGPEFLTYFNYEAQPDKSGLPSDRFSAERPEGSISTLTIQRTEQRDSAMYRCASSSHPRGALGNEQFFGPGTRLTVL.

The chain links TRBV3-1 (or the pseudogene TRBV3-2) to TRBJ2-4; 10 nucleotides align to TRBD2. The V segment lost 1 base and the J segment 5 bases; nucleotides outside the gene matches: 14. Germline values: CDR1 LGHDT, CDR2 YNNKEL (reference sequence). The CDR3 totals 19 residues. Written as DNA, the CDR3 is TGTGCCAGCAGCCAAGGTTACCATCTCTTTAGCGGGGGGCAAAACATTCAGTACTTC. This sequence encodes CASSQGYHLFSGGQNIQYF.

The chain has TRBV11-2 and TRBJ1-2; 10 bases agree with TRBD1. This CDR3 has 15 residues. The V and J ends lost 5 bases and 6 bases, in that order; junction bases with no gene match: 9. CDR1 is SGHAT and CDR2 is FQNNGV in the germline V gene. The CDR3 DNA reads as TGTGCCAGCAGCCCCGGGACAGGGGCGGGTCATGGCTACACCTTC. Its protein product is CASSPGTGAGHGYTF.

The chain joins TRBV19 to TRBJ1-5; possible D gene TRBD1, 6 bases. Germline CDR1 and CDR2: LNHDA and SQIVND (reference sequence). V was clipped by 6 bases and J by 0 bases, with 12 bases between them. This CDR3 has 15 amino acids. CDR3: CASSEGGGSNQPQHF. Written as DNA, the CDR3 is TGTGCCAGTAGCGAAGGGGGGGGTAGCAATCAGCCCCAGCATTTT.

The rearrangement joins TRBV4-2 to TRBJ2-2, with D tentatively TRBD1 (6 bases). With 1 base removed from V and 6 bases from J, the gap between germline ends came to 12 bases. The CDR3 consists of 15 residues. Germline CDR1 and CDR2: LGHNA and YNFKEQ. This CDR3 is CASSQVAGDSGELFF. The CDR3 DNA is TGTGCCAGCAGCCAAGTCGCAGGGGATTCCGGGGAGCTGTTTTTT.

This clone was counted many times. The gene calls are TRBV5-6 and TRBJ2-1; possible D gene TRBD2, 6 bases. Germline CDR1 is SGHDT and CDR2 is YYEEEE. V shed 0 bases and J shed 6 bases, with 13 bases lying between them. This CDR3 comprises 15 residues. CDR3 sequence: CASSLAPGASNEQFF. As DNA, the CDR3 is TGTGCCAGCAGCTTGGCGCCGGGAGCGTCCAATGAGCAGTTCTTC. Full variable domain (rest looked up from reference TRBV5-6 and TRBJ2-1): DAGVTQSPTHLIKTRGQQVTLRCSPKSGHDTVSWYQQALGQGPQFIFQYYEEEERQRGNFPDRFSGHQFPNYSSELNVNALLLGDSALYLCASSLAPGASNEQFFGPGTRLTVL.

The chain links TRBV5-5 to TRBJ1-1; perhaps TRBD1 as D (5 bases). Germline V CDR1 and CDR2: SGHKS, YYEKEE (reference sequence). The germline V and J ends were trimmed by 8 bases and 4 bases, with 15 bases remaining between them. The CDR3 is 13 amino acids. The CDR3 DNA is TGTGCCAGGGGGCGGAACTCACCCACTGAAGCTTTCTTT. The encoded protein is CARGRNSPTEAFF.

This chain connects TRBV19 to TRBJ2-3; D possibly corresponds to TRBD1 (6 bases). Germline CDR1 is LNHDA and CDR2 is SQIVND (reference sequence). Between the trimmed V and J ends, which lost 3 bases and 5 bases, there was a span of 12 bases. This CDR3 has 14 residues. The CDR3 bases are TGTGCCAGTAGTATTGGACAGCCGGGAGATACGCAGTATTTT. This sequence encodes CASSIGQPGDTQYF.

This rearrangement joins TRBV5-6 to TRBJ1-1; D not resolved. V was shortened by 0 bases and J by 2 bases, with 8 bases between the two germline ends. This CDR3 contains 14 residues. Per the germline V gene, CDR1 is SGHDT and CDR2 is YYEEEE. DNA of the CDR3: TGTGCCAGCAGCTTGGGACCGGGTAACACTGAAGCTTTCTTT. Its protein product is CASSLGPGNTEAFF.

The chain has TRBV25-1 and TRBJ2-7; 8 bases line up with TRBD2. The CDR3 spans 14 residues. Trimming at V came to 7 bases and at J to 4 bases, leaving 9 bases not matched to a gene. The germline gives CDR1 MGHDK, CDR2 SYGVNS. CDR3 amino acids: CASMRSGSRYEQYF. The DNA of the CDR3 is TGTGCCAGCATGAGGAGCGGGAGCCGGTACGAGCAGTACTTC.

V and J are TRBV2 and TRBJ1-5; D unclear. CDR1 SNHLY and CDR2 FYNNEI come from the germline V gene. With 7 bases removed from V and 2 bases from J, the gap between germline ends came to 9 bases. CDR3 size: 13 residues. The chain's CDR3 is CASMIARNQPQHF. The CDR3 DNA is TGTGCCAGCATGATAGCACGCAATCAGCCCCAGCATTTT.

V usage is TRBV4-2 and J usage is TRBJ1-6; D remains unclear. V lost 0 bases to trimming and J lost 10 bases, with 13 bases between them. The CDR3 contains 15 residues. CDR1 is LGHNA and CDR2 is YNFKEQ in the germline V gene. Written as DNA, the CDR3 is TGTGCCAGCAGCCAAGACAAGGAGGGTAGCTCACCCCTCCACTTT. This sequence encodes CASSQDKEGSSPLHF.

This chain uses TRBV2 with TRBJ1-2; D is undetermined. From germline, CDR1 is SNHLY and CDR2 FYNNEI. The V gene lost 0 bases and the J gene lost 4 bases, with 27 bases spanning the gap. The CDR3 has 20 amino acids. CDR3 bases: TGTGCCAGCAGTGAAGCGCGGTTTCCCCTCACGAGCCACCGAGGCTATGGCTACACCTTC. Encoded protein: CASSEARFPLTSHRGYGYTF.

The V and J genes are TRBV6-2 or TRBV6-3 and TRBJ2-7; D gene unclear. The CDR3 contains 12 residues. V lost 6 bases and J lost 4, with 10 bases in between. Germline V lookup: CDR1 MNHEY, CDR2 SVGEGT. CDR3 coding DNA: TGTGCCAGCAGCCGTCCCCCATACGAGCAGTACTTC. It codes for CASSRPPYEQYF.

The genes are TRBV24-1 and TRBJ1-2; D remains unclear. Germline V gives CDR1 KGHDR, CDR2 SFDVKD. V lost 0 bases, J lost 6 bases, and 10 bases lay in between. The CDR3 consists of 14 residues. The CDR3: CATSDLRGSDGYTF. In nucleotides, the CDR3 is TGTGCCACCAGTGATTTGCGAGGGTCGGATGGCTACACCTTC.

This clone was observed a few times. V and J are TRBV6-2 or TRBV6-3 and TRBJ1-1; no definite D call. V lost 2 bases to trimming and J lost 0 bases, with 7 bases between them. Germline CDR1 is MNHEY and CDR2 is SVGEGT. The CDR3 totals 14 residues. CDR3 residues: CASSYPEMNTEAFF. In nucleotides, the CDR3 is TGTGCCAGCAGTTACCCAGAAATGAACACTGAAGCTTTCTTT.

The CDR3 sequence is CTSSLGREGQYEQYF. The CDR3 region has the DNA TGCACCAGCAGCCTCGGGCGGGAGGGCCAGTACGAGCAGTACTTC. V usage is TRBV1 and J usage is TRBJ2-7; the table calls TRBD2, which could not be checked here. TRBV1 is a pseudogene segment. The CDR3 sequence is 15 residues long.

The rearrangement links TRBV7-8 to TRBJ1-4, with TRBD1 matching over 9 bases. The V gene's germline CDR1 is SGHVS and CDR2 FQNEAQ. The CDR3 loop spans 15 amino acids. Trimming took 5 bases from V and 7 from J; bases not matched to a gene: 8. The CDR3 protein is CASSPWTGAIEKLFF. In DNA form, the CDR3 reads TGTGCCAGCAGCCCCTGGACAGGGGCAATTGAAAAACTGTTTTTT.